A single sample gave rise to the 6 T cell receptor beta chains below, sequenced in a study of OX40 agonist ivuxolimab in advanced cancers. The repertoire was sequenced with immunoSEQ multiplex PCR; TCRdb's copy has only in-frame clones and lacks some. The sample lists 70,000 or so clones, more than 70% occurring once. The starting material was CD4+ or CD8+ T cells sorted from blood, obtained in a trial of the OX40 agonist ivuxolimab. The receptors come from an adult with an advanced solid tumor such as melanoma, head and neck, liver or kidney cancer.

V usage is TRBV18 and J usage is TRBJ2-3, with TRBD1 identical over 7 bases. Germline values: CDR1 KGHSH, CDR2 LQKENI. CDR3 length equals 13 residues. The trim removed 0 bases at V and 9 bases at J, leaving 3 bases unmatched. The CDR3 sequence is CASSPPGQYTQYF. The CDR3 region has the DNA TGTGCCAGCTCACCACCGGGACAGTACACGCAGTATTTT.

This chain connects TRBV2 to TRBJ2-1; D not resolved. From germline, CDR1 is SNHLY and CDR2 FYNNEI. The CDR3 covers 13 residues. With 6 bases removed from V and 8 bases from J, the gap between germline ends came to 14 bases. DNA for the CDR3: TGTGCCAGCAGCCAGATCCGTCAGGATGAGCAGTTCTTC. The encoded protein is CASSQIRQDEQFF.

The chain links TRBV10-3 to TRBJ2-7; 7 nucleotides agree with TRBD1. The CDR3 has 13 residues. Germline V gene lookup returns CDR1 ENHRY and CDR2 SYGVKD. The junction had 8 bases not matched to a gene; V was cut back by 4 bases and J by 8 bases. The CDR3, as DNA: TGTGCCATCAGTGGCCCCGCGACAGGGCAGCAGTACTTC. Its translation is CAISGPATGQQYF.

This clone was observed a handful of times. The rearrangement joins TRBV7-2 to TRBJ1-3; 7 bases match TRBD1. CDR1 and CDR2 (germline): SGHTA, FQGNSA. Trimming at V came to 5 bases and at J to 8 bases, leaving 15 bases not matched to a gene. The CDR3 length is 16 residues. CDR3: CASSAGTVGSGYTIYF. The CDR3 DNA follows: TGTGCCAGCAGCGCAGGGACAGTCGGCTCCGGATACACCATATATTTT.

This clone was observed a single time. The rearrangement joins TRBV19 to TRBJ1-6; 10 nucleotides line up with TRBD1. V lost 5 bases and J lost 11; bases outside the gene matches: 9. The CDR3 runs 15 residues. CDR1 and CDR2 (germline): LNHDA, SQIVND (reference sequence). The chain's CDR3 is CASSPGQGFTTPLHF. The CDR3 DNA reads as TGTGCCAGTAGTCCGGGACAGGGGTTTACCACACCCCTCCACTTT.

This chain connects TRBV14 to TRBJ2-5; TRBD2 is a possible D gene (5 bases). CDR3 length: 14 residues. V lost 1 base to trimming and J lost 6 bases, with 12 bases between them. CDR1 and CDR2 from the germline V gene are SGHDN and FVKESK. In nucleotides, the CDR3 is TGTGCCAGCAGCCAAGCCGGGAAAGCAAAGACCCAGTACTTC. Residues: CASSQAGKAKTQYF.